The 30 T cell receptor beta chains below come from one sample, sequenced in a study of vaccination effects on CD4 cells after COVID-19. On roughly day 9 of culture, CD4+ T cells were separated out. Their SARS-CoV-2 infection, verified by PCR, occurred between March and December 2020. Participants were vaccinated with two doses of either the BNT162b2 or mRNA-1273 vaccine. The antigens these receptors bind are not known. Data came from immunoSEQ multiplex PCR; TCRdb stores just in-frame clones and leaves some out. The table lists over 35,000 clones, over 60% of them singletons. The source was CD4+ T cells from PBMCs cultured without peptide, collected after COVID-19 vaccination. The receptors were sampled from a human donor who had a prior SARS-CoV-2 infection.

This rearrangement joins TRBV13 to TRBJ2-1, with 14 nucleotides matching TRBD2. The CDR3 is 17 residues long. Trimming at V came to 1 base and at J to 10 bases, leaving 9 bases not matched to a gene. CDR1 PRHDT and CDR2 FYEKMQ come from the germline V gene (reference sequence). CDR3 residues: CASSLEAGTSGGTEQFF. CDR3 nucleotides: TGTGCCAGCAGCTTAGAAGCCGGGACTAGCGGGGGAACCGAGCAGTTCTTC.

This chain joins TRBV5-1 and TRBJ1-1, with D tentatively TRBD1 (5 bases). CDR1 is SGHRS, CDR2 YFSETQ, per germline. The CDR3 runs to 14 residues. Trimming pared 7 bases from V and 5 bases from J, leaving 18 bases between. CDR3 DNA: TGCGCCAGCCGAATCCTCGGGGCTGAAACTGAAGCTTTCTTT. Amino acids: CASRILGAETEAFF.

V gene TRBV5-4 combines with J gene TRBJ2-7, with no clear D. With 0 bases removed from V and 5 bases from J, the gap between germline ends came to 9 bases. CDR1 is SGHNT, CDR2 YYREEE, per germline (reference sequence). The CDR3 totals 13 residues. The DNA of the CDR3 is TGTGCCAGCAGCTTGGCCTGGGGTGACGAGCAGTACTTC. Its protein product is CASSLAWGDEQYF.

The chain links TRBV20-1 to TRBJ2-3, with 7 bases aligning to TRBD2. V lost 3 bases and J lost 4; bases outside the gene matches: 7. This CDR3 is built from 14 residues. Germline V gene data show CDR1 as DFQATT and CDR2 as SNEGSKA (reference sequence). DNA for the CDR3: TGCAGTGCTAGTAATGGGGAGGGCGCAGATACGCAGTATTTT. Translation gives CSASNGEGADTQYF.

The gene calls are TRBV30 and TRBJ1-3; 7 bases align to TRBD1. Trimming removed 4 bases from V and 4 bases from J; junction bases left unmatched: 10. The germline gives CDR1 GTSNPN, CDR2 SVGIG (reference sequence). This CDR3 is built from 15 residues. This CDR3 reads CAWNRQGSTGNTIYF. The CDR3 nucleotides read TGTGCCTGGAATAGACAGGGATCTACGGGAAACACCATATATTTT.

V usage is TRBV6-5 and J usage is TRBJ1-2, with TRBD1 identical over 7 bases. Germline CDR1 reads MNHEY; CDR2 reads SVGAGI. The CDR3 covers 16 residues. V trimming: 4 bases; J trimming: 1 base; junction bases outside the gene matches: 9. The CDR3 nucleotides read TGTGCCAGCAGTTGGGGGGGGACAGAGAGTAACTATGGCTACACCTTC. Translated: CASSWGGTESNYGYTF.

This rearrangement joins TRBV29-1 to TRBJ2-5, with D uncertain. CDR1 and CDR2 (germline): SQVTM, ANQGSEA. This CDR3 is built from 12 residues. V was clipped by 4 bases and J by 2 bases, with 8 bases between them. CDR3: CSVVGLQETQYF. The CDR3 DNA reads as TGCAGCGTTGTGGGCCTACAAGAGACCCAGTACTTC.

The rearrangement uses TRBV5-1 and TRBJ2-2; D may be TRBD1 (5 bases). Trimming pared 1 base from V and 0 bases from J, leaving 10 bases between. CDR3 size: 16 residues. Germline V lookup: CDR1 SGHRS, CDR2 YFSETQ. CDR3 DNA: TGCGCCAGCAGCTTGAGGGCAGGGACGAACACCGGGGAGCTGTTTTTT. Its protein is CASSLRAGTNTGELFF.

In this sample, this clone turned up once. The chain carries TRBV25-1 and TRBJ1-1; 7 nucleotides match TRBD1. Germline trimming cut 7 bases from V and 1 base from J; bases unmatched to any gene: 6. Germline CDR1 is MGHDK and CDR2 is SYGVNS. This CDR3 is built from 14 residues. This CDR3 is CASTRQGTNTEAFF. Here the CDR3 DNA reads TGTGCCAGCACGAGACAGGGTACGAACACTGAAGCTTTCTTT. The whole variable domain, remainder taken from reference TRBV25-1 and TRBJ1-1, is EADIYQTPRYLVIGTGKKITLECSQTMGHDKMYWYQQDPGMELHLIHYSYGVNSTEKGDLSSESTVSRIRTEHFPLTLESARPSHTSQYLCASTRQGTNTEAFFGQGTRLTVV.

The CDR3 is CASSWDGFNEKLFF. In nucleotides, the CDR3 is TGCGCCAGCAGTTGGGACGGATTTAATGAAAAACTGTTTTTT. This rearrangement joins TRBV5-1 to TRBJ1-4, with D perhaps matching TRBD1 (5 bases). CDR3 length: 14 amino acids. V lost 5 bases and J lost 4, with 12 bases in between. The germline V gene has CDR1 SGHRS and CDR2 YFSETQ.

The chain joins TRBV4-3 to TRBJ2-3; 12 nucleotides agree with TRBD2. The junction had 10 bases not matched to a gene; V was cut back by 0 bases and J by 9 bases. The germline gives CDR1 LGHNA, CDR2 YSLEER. The CDR3 sequence is 17 residues long. This chain's CDR3 is CASSQEWTSGIGDTQYF. As DNA, the CDR3 is TGCGCCAGCAGCCAAGAGTGGACTAGCGGGATTGGCGACACGCAGTATTTT.

A single count supports this clone. The rearrangement uses TRBV20-1 and TRBJ2-1; weak D call: TRBD1 (6 bases). Trimming left V 6 bases short and J 5 bases short, with 11 bases between. Per germline, CDR1 DFQATT and CDR2 SNEGSKA (reference sequence). The CDR3 sequence is 12 residues long. In DNA, the CDR3 is TGCAGTGCCAGTGGACAGAACAATGAGCAGTTCTTC. It specifies CSASGQNNEQFF.

The rearrangement joins TRBV5-4 to TRBJ1-2; 8 nucleotides match TRBD1. The V gene end was trimmed by 3 bases and the J gene end by 4 bases; junction bases not matched to a gene: 5. The V gene's germline CDR1 is SGHNT and CDR2 YYREEE (reference sequence). This CDR3 region has 14 residues. DNA of the CDR3: TGTGCCAGCAGCTCCCAGGGGGCAAGCTATGGCTACACCTTC. This encodes CASSSQGASYGYTF. Based on the CDR3 plus reference TRBV5-4 and TRBJ1-2, the full variable domain is ETGVTQSPTHLIKTRGQQVTLRCSSQSGHNTVSWYQQALGQGPQFIFQYYREEENGRGNFPPRFSGLQFPNYSSELNVNALELDDSALYLCASSSQGASYGYTFGSGTRLTVV.

The rearrangement links TRBV12-5 to TRBJ1-3, with TRBD1 as a possible D gene (5 bases). The CDR3 has 16 residues. The V and J ends lost 7 bases and 3 bases respectively, with 19 bases between them. The germline gives CDR1 LGHNT, CDR2 FRNRAP. CDR3 coding DNA: TGTGCTAGTGCTTCCCCCTGGGGGGGTGTTGGAAACACCATATATTTT. Encoded protein: CASASPWGGVGNTIYF.

V is TRBV19 and J is TRBJ2-5, with 8 bases that match TRBD1. This CDR3 is built from 14 residues. After removal of 4 bases from V and 5 bases from J, the junction contained 6 bases not matched to a gene. Germline CDR1 reads LNHDA; CDR2 reads SQIVND (reference sequence). In DNA form, the CDR3 reads TGTGCCAGTAGTAGGACAGGGTGGGAGGAGACCCAGTACTTC. Protein product: CASSRTGWEETQYF. Filled out from reference TRBV19 and TRBJ2-5, the complete variable domain reads DGGITQSPKYLFRKEGQNVTLSCEQNLNHDAMYWYRQDPGQGLRLIYYSQIVNDFQKGDIAEGYSVSREKKESFPLTVTSAQKNPTAFYLCASSRTGWEETQYFGPGTRLLVL.

The chain carries TRBV18 and TRBJ2-1; D possibly corresponds to TRBD2 (5 bases). CDR1 and CDR2 from the germline V gene are KGHSH and LQKENI. This CDR3 is built from 20 residues. Trimming cost V 0 bases and J 1 base, with 22 bases left between them. CDR3 nucleotides: TGTGCCAGCTCACCACCCTTGACTAACGACTATATAAGGTCCTACAATGAGCAGTTCTTC. Translation: CASSPPLTNDYIRSYNEQFF.

The V and J genes are TRBV4-1 and TRBJ2-2; 7 positions match TRBD1. V trimming: 2 bases; J trimming: 5 bases; junction bases outside the gene matches: 11. Germline CDR1 MGHRA, CDR2 YSYEKL. The CDR3 extends over 17 amino acids. CDR3 region: CASSQFRVGQTTGELFF. Written as DNA, the CDR3 is TGCGCCAGCAGCCAATTTAGGGTGGGACAGACTACCGGGGAGCTGTTTTTT.

This clone has a handful of counts. This chain connects TRBV13 to TRBJ2-2; 10 nucleotides agree with TRBD2. V gave up 5 bases and J gave up 5 bases; unmatched junction bases: 5. The CDR3 runs to 15 residues. CDR1 is PRHDT, CDR2 FYEKMQ, per germline (reference sequence). DNA for the CDR3: TGTGCCAGCAGCCACCTAGCGGGAGTTACCGGGGAGCTGTTTTTT. Its translation: CASSHLAGVTGELFF.

The chain links TRBV5-6 to TRBJ2-3; TRBD2 aligns across 7 bases. The CDR3 contains 17 residues. From germline, CDR1 is SGHDT and CDR2 YYEEEE. With 4 bases clipped from V and 2 bases from J, the junction kept 13 bases outside the gene matches. The CDR3 here is CASSRRVSGLITDTQYF. The CDR3 DNA follows: TGTGCCAGCAGCCGACGTGTTAGCGGGCTTATCACAGATACGCAGTATTTT.

This clone counts as medium-sized. The CDR3 is CASRRDSNYGYTF. DNA of the CDR3: TGTGCCAGCAGAAGGGACAGCAACTATGGCTACACCTTC. The chain joins TRBV6-5 to TRBJ1-2; 7 nucleotides agree with TRBD1. The germline gives CDR1 MNHEY, CDR2 SVGAGI. The CDR3 is 13 amino acids. With V trimmed by 6 bases and J by 2 bases, 3 bases remained unmatched.

V usage is TRBV27 and J usage is TRBJ2-7; D is possibly TRBD2 (5 bases). Deletions cut 6 bases from V and 5 bases from J, with 17 bases between. The CDR3 is made up of 14 amino acids. Germline values: CDR1 MNHEY, CDR2 SMNVEV (reference sequence). The CDR3 coding sequence is TGTGCCAGCAGCCCCGGGGATTTGTACGACGAGCAGTACTTC. Translated: CASSPGDLYDEQYF.

The V gene is TRBV20-1, the J gene TRBJ2-1, with D uncertain. CDR1 DFQATT and CDR2 SNEGSKA come from the germline V gene (reference sequence). This CDR3 is built from 10 residues. The V end was cut by 5 bases, the J end by 7 bases, with 6 bases between. CDR3: CSAHLNEQFF. In DNA form, the CDR3 reads TGCAGTGCTCACTTGAATGAGCAGTTCTTC.

This clone was observed a few times. This chain joins TRBV7-9 and TRBJ2-7; D not resolved. V lost 4 bases, J lost 2 bases, and 9 bases lay in between. The CDR3 consists of 13 residues. Germline V CDR1 and CDR2: SEHNR, FQNEAQ (reference sequence). CDR3 nucleotide sequence: TGTGCCAGCAGCTCCGCCCCGCCCTACGAGCAGTACTTC. Its translation is CASSSAPPYEQYF.

This clone was detected only a few times. The J gene is TRBJ1-1, the V gene TRBV14; D may be TRBD1 (5 bases). V lost 4 bases and J 3 bases, leaving 12 bases between the germline ends. Germline V lookup: CDR1 SGHDN, CDR2 FVKESK. The CDR3 spans 14 residues. The CDR3 sequence: CASSLWAGHTEAFF. CDR3 nucleotide sequence: TGTGCCAGCAGCCTGTGGGCAGGGCACACTGAAGCTTTCTTT.

J is TRBJ1-6 and V is TRBV2, with a possible D match to TRBD1 (5 bases). Germline V gives CDR1 SNHLY, CDR2 FYNNEI. Trimming shortened V by 2 bases and J by 9 bases, and 20 bases separated the two germline ends. The CDR3 sequence is 17 residues long. The CDR3 nucleotides are TGTGCCAGCAGTGAATCCCTTGGGGCAGGGTTTGTTTCACCCCTCCACTTT. Translation gives CASSESLGAGFVSPLHF. Looking up the rest from reference TRBV2 and TRBJ1-6 gives the full variable domain: EPEVTQTPSHQVTQMGQEVILRCVPISNHLYFYWYRQILGQKVEFLVSFYNNEISEKSEIFDDQFSVERPDGSNFTLKIRSTKLEDSAMYFCASSESLGAGFVSPLHFGNGTRLTVT.

This clone was found a few times. The chain uses TRBV11-3 and TRBJ1-1; D is perhaps TRBD1 (6 bases). This CDR3 spans 13 amino acids. Germline V gives CDR1 SGHNT, CDR2 YENEEA. The V end was cut by 0 bases, the J end by 4 bases, with 6 bases between. The CDR3 sequence: CASSLEDSTEAFF. The CDR3 DNA reads as TGTGCCAGCAGCTTAGAGGACAGCACTGAAGCTTTCTTT.

The CDR3, as DNA: TGTGCCTGGAGTAAGGTTCCAGCTAACTATGGCTACACCTTC. It specifies CAWSKVPANYGYTF. The chain is built from TRBV30 and TRBJ1-2; D call uncertain. The CDR3 totals 14 residues. CDR1 is GTSNPN, CDR2 SVGIG, per germline (reference sequence). V lost 2 bases to trimming and J lost 0 bases, with 10 bases between them.

This chain joins TRBV5-1 and TRBJ2-3; D not certain. Between the trimmed V and J ends, which lost 1 base and 2 bases, there was a span of 8 bases. The V gene's germline CDR1 is SGHRS and CDR2 YFSETQ. This CDR3 has 14 residues. CDR3 residues: CASSLLNPTDTQYF. For the CDR3, the DNA is TGCGCCAGCAGCTTGCTCAACCCCACAGATACGCAGTATTTT.

The chain has TRBV4-2 and TRBJ1-4, with TRBD1 as a possible D gene (5 bases). The CDR3 has 15 residues. Between the trimmed V and J ends, which lost 1 base and 8 bases, there was a span of 14 bases. Per germline, CDR1 LGHNA and CDR2 YNFKEQ. In DNA form, the CDR3 reads TGTGCCAGCAGCCAAGCTCTGGGGGGAGGGGAAAAACTGTTTTTT. Encoded protein: CASSQALGGGEKLFF.

The chain joins TRBV5-4 to TRBJ1-1; tentative D call: TRBD1 (5 bases). The CDR3 extends over 15 amino acids. The germline V gene encodes CDR1 SGHNT and CDR2 YYREEE (reference sequence). V lost 4 bases and J 0 bases, leaving 13 bases between the germline ends. The CDR3 spells CASSTRQSLNTEAFF. In DNA form, the CDR3 reads TGTGCCAGCAGCACCCGACAGAGCCTGAACACTGAAGCTTTCTTT.